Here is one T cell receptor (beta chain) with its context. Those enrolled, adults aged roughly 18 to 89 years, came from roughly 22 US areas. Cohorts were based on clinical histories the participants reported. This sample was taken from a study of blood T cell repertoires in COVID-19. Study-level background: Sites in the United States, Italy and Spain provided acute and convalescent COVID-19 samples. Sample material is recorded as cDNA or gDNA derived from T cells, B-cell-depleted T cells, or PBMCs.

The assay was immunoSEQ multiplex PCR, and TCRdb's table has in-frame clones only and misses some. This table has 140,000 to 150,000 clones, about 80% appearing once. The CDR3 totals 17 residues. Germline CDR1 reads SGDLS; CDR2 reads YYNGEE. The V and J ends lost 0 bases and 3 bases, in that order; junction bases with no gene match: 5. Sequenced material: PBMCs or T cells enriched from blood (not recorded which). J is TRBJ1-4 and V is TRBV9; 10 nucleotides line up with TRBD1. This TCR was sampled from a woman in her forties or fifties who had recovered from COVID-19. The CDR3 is CASSVDIGTGANEKLFF. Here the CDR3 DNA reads TGTGCCAGCAGCGTAGATATCGGGACAGGGGCTAATGAAAAACTGTTTTTT.